This T cell receptor beta chain was sequenced for a study of cytomegalovirus exposure and HLA in healthy donors. The overall study: The 110 million or so unique TCR beta sequences, from roughly 180 million T cells, were found by an earlier analysis.

Primers: 60 Vbeta forward and 13 Jbeta reverse. Profiling relied on immunoSEQ multiplex PCR, and the TCRdb table lists in-frame clones only, not all of them. The sample has about 140,000 clones, around three quarters seen once; the top ten hold approximately 2.5%. In germline, CDR1 is SEHNR, CDR2 FQNEAQ (reference sequence). The CDR3 is made up of 11 amino acids. With respect to this clone: Germline and junction disagree at one end, which may indicate a read error.

The source material was PBMCs. V gene TRBV7-9 combines with J gene TRBJ1-2; D gene uncertain. The TCR was taken from a woman aged 18-29 years in good health and CMV-seropositive. The CDR3 here is CSSSLRDGYTF. The CDR3 bases are TGTTCCAGCAGTCTCCGGGATGGCTACACCTTC.